These 22 T cell receptor beta chains originate from one sample sequenced in a study of T cells after yellow fever vaccination. TCRdb ran MiXCR on the 5' RACE reads and lists one entry per CDR3 protein. The sample consists of 450,000 to 550,000 distinct CDR3 sequences, about a fifth of them appearing once. This specimen consisted of PBMCs, obtained roughly 23 days after the first yellow fever vaccination. These receptors all stem from a man younger than 35 who received the YFV17D yellow fever vaccine.

The CDR3 region has the DNA TGTGCCAGCAGCAAATTGGGCAGGATTCCCTCCTACGAGCAGTACTTC. This sequence encodes CASSKLGRIPSYEQYF. The genes are TRBV21-1 and TRBJ2-7. TRBV21-1 is annotated as a pseudogene. The CDR3 is 16 amino acids.

The chain carries TRBV7-2 and TRBJ2-1; unclear D gene. There are 13 residues in the CDR3. Trimming stripped 5 bases from V and 9 bases from J, with 14 bases between. Per the germline V gene, CDR1 is SGHTA and CDR2 is FQGNSA. As DNA, the CDR3 is TGTGCCAGCAGCACTACCTTCGGAGCTGAGCAGTTCTTC. Its protein is CASSTTFGAEQFF.

This clonotype appeared a few times. The chain combines TRBV20-1 with TRBJ1-1; possibly TRBD1 for D (5 bases). CDR1 is DFQATT, CDR2 SNEGSKA, per germline (reference sequence). V was shortened by 5 bases and J by 1 base, with 17 bases between the two germline ends. The CDR3 consists of 15 residues. CDR3: CSAFGGELKNTEAFF. The CDR3 DNA reads as TGCAGTGCTTTTGGGGGGGAGCTAAAGAACACTGAAGCTTTCTTT.

As concerns this clonotype: At one of its ends the junction is not consistent with the germline gene, which may arise from a read error. The genes are TRBV20-1 and TRBJ1-3; 7 positions match TRBD1. CDR3 size: 14 residues. Germline lookup yields CDR1 DFQATT and CDR2 SNEGSKA (reference sequence). The CDR3 sequence is CSASKRQGRNTMYF. The CDR3 nucleotides are TGCAGTGCTAGCAAACGACAGGGACGAAACACCATGTATTTT.

This clonotype was counted only a few times. The chain uses TRBV20-1 and TRBJ2-3; the D gene is possibly TRBD1 (6 bases). This CDR3 is 16 amino acids long. Germline V gene lookup returns CDR1 DFQATT and CDR2 SNEGSKA (reference sequence). Between the trimmed V and J ends, which lost 4 bases and 0 bases, there was a span of 17 bases. The CDR3, as DNA: TGCAGTGCTAACTGGGGGCCCGCCAGAAGCACAGATACGCAGTATTTT. Translation gives CSANWGPARSTDTQYF.

The CDR3 here is CASSGLPTGTYEQYV. Here the CDR3 DNA reads TGTGCCAGCAGTGGACTACCGACAGGAACCTACGAGCAGTACGTC. The chain has TRBV6-1 and TRBJ2-7; D possibly corresponds to TRBD1 (6 bases). The V gene lost 4 bases and the J gene lost 2 bases, with 15 bases spanning the gap. The germline CDR1 and CDR2 sequences are MNHNS and SASEGT. The CDR3 consists of 15 residues.

V usage is TRBV27 and J usage is TRBJ2-3; D perhaps matches TRBD2 (6 bases). The CDR3 loop spans 13 amino acids. CDR1 and CDR2 from the germline V gene are MNHEY and SMNVEV (reference sequence). V lost 6 bases to trimming and J lost 5 bases, with 12 bases between them. CDR3 region: CASSPTRRDTQYF. In DNA form, the CDR3 reads TGTGCCAGCAGCCCGACTAGAAGAGATACGCAGTATTTT.

In its sample, this clonotype was seen many times. The V and J genes are TRBV12-3 or TRBV12-4 and TRBJ2-2; 11 bases fit TRBD2. With V trimmed by 5 bases and J by 5 bases, 4 bases remained unmatched. This CDR3 comprises 15 residues. The CDR3 spells CASSQRLAGTGELFF. DNA for the CDR3: TGTGCCAGCAGTCAAAGACTAGCGGGGACCGGGGAGCTGTTTTTT.

The gene calls are TRBV10-3 and TRBJ2-7, with 11 positions matching TRBD2. This CDR3 region has 18 residues. Germline V gene lookup returns CDR1 ENHRY and CDR2 SYGVKD. Trimming at V came to 0 bases and at J to 1 base, leaving 8 bases not matched to a gene. CDR3 residues: CAISESGLLAGGSYEQYF. The CDR3 nucleotides are TGTGCCATCAGTGAGTCGGGGCTCCTAGCGGGGGGTTCCTACGAGCAGTACTTC.

Ten or more counts support this clonotype. This chain joins TRBV27 and TRBJ1-6, with D hard to call. With 2 bases removed from V and 7 bases from J, the gap between germline ends came to 9 bases. Germline-derived CDR1 and CDR2 are MNHEY and SMNVEV (reference sequence). The CDR3 contains 14 residues. In nucleotides, the CDR3 is TGTGCCAGCAGTTTACTGGGCGGCAATTCACCCCTCCACTTT. Translated: CASSLLGGNSPLHF.

The chain has TRBV20-1 and TRBJ1-2; 12 nucleotides line up with TRBD1. The CDR3 runs 15 residues. Germline trimming cut 6 bases from V and 2 bases from J; bases unmatched to any gene: 7. The germline V gene has CDR1 DFQATT and CDR2 SNEGSKA (reference sequence). In DNA, the CDR3 is TGCAGTGCCCGGGACAGGGGGCCTTTAAACTATGGCTACACCTTC. Amino acid sequence: CSARDRGPLNYGYTF.

Only a few counts were recorded for this clonotype. The V gene is TRBV6-5, the J gene TRBJ2-3, with unresolved D. The CDR3 runs 14 residues. Trimming pared 4 bases from V and 1 base from J, leaving 9 bases between. Per the germline V gene, CDR1 is MNHEY and CDR2 is SVGAGI. DNA of the CDR3: TGTGCCAGCAGTTGGGAAGGCGGCACAGATACGCAGTATTTT. Translation gives CASSWEGGTDTQYF.

This sequence joins TRBV3-1 and TRBJ2-2; D remains unclear. V gave up 2 bases and J gave up 0 bases, with 7 bases separating them. The CDR3 extends over 15 amino acids. CDR1 and CDR2 from the germline V gene are LGHDT and YNNKEL (reference sequence). CDR3 nucleotide sequence: TGTGCCAGCAGCCAATTGGTAGCGAACACCGGGGAGCTGTTTTTT. Protein product: CASSQLVANTGELFF.

This rearrangement joins TRBV7-8 to TRBJ1-1; D gene ambiguous. The CDR3 runs 15 residues. The germline V gene has CDR1 SGHVS and CDR2 FQNEAQ. V lost 4 bases to trimming and J lost 1 base, with 13 bases between them. CDR3 sequence: CASSWSRHANTEAFF. CDR3 in DNA: TGTGCCAGCAGCTGGTCACGACACGCGAACACTGAAGCTTTCTTT.

The rearrangement uses TRBV30 and TRBJ1-5, with no clear D. The ends were cut back, 0 bases at V and 6 bases at J, with 9 bases in the middle. The CDR3 has 13 residues. Germline V gene sequence: CDR1 GTSNPN, CDR2 SVGIG (reference sequence). The DNA for the CDR3 is TGTGCCTGGAGTGTACAAGGAACTCAGCCCCAGCATTTT. It yields the protein CAWSVQGTQPQHF.

This clonotype was seen just once. V usage is TRBV7-2 and J usage is TRBJ2-7; D unresolved. The ends were cut back, 5 bases at V and 3 bases at J, with 11 bases in the middle. Germline CDR1 and CDR2: SGHTA and FQGNSA. This CDR3 region has 13 residues. The CDR3 loop is CASSPGPGYEQYV. The CDR3 DNA sequence: TGTGCCAGCAGCCCGGGCCCAGGCTACGAGCAGTACGTC.

This clonotype has only a few counts. The rearrangement joins TRBV29-1 to TRBJ2-5; no clear D. The CDR3 has 12 amino acids. From germline, CDR1 is SQVTM and CDR2 ANQGSEA. V was clipped by 3 bases and J by 7 bases, with 12 bases between them. CDR3 DNA sequence: TGCAGCGTTGATGGAGCGACGGGGACCCAGTACTTC. Protein sequence: CSVDGATGTQYF.

The chain links TRBV5-1 to TRBJ2-1, with TRBD1 matching over 7 bases. CDR1 SGHRS and CDR2 YFSETQ come from the germline V gene. V was clipped by 2 bases and J by 7 bases; unmatched bases: 3. This CDR3 is built from 13 residues. CDR3 sequence: CASSLSTGNEQFF. CDR3 bases: TGCGCCAGCAGCTTATCGACAGGGAATGAGCAGTTCTTC. The full variable domain, with the rest looked up from reference TRBV5-1 and TRBJ2-1, is KAGVTQTPRYLIKTRGQQVTLSCSPISGHRSVSWYQQTPGQGLQFLFEYFSETQRNKGNFPGRFSGRQFSNSRSEMNVSTLELGDSALYLCASSLSTGNEQFFGPGTRLTVL.

This clonotype appeared a few times. The chain employs TRBV7-2 and TRBJ2-5, with TRBD2 as a possible D gene (6 bases). Germline V CDR1 and CDR2: SGHTA, FQGNSA. The CDR3 spans 15 residues. Trimming cost V 5 bases and J 5 bases, with 18 bases left between them. CDR3 protein: CASSPNIGGVETQYF. The CDR3 nucleotides read TGTGCCAGCAGCCCCAATATAGGAGGGGTTGAGACCCAGTACTTC.

This clonotype was picked up a small number of times. This chain connects TRBV4-1 to TRBJ1-5, with TRBD1 matching 7 bases. The germline V gene has CDR1 MGHRA and CDR2 YSYEKL. The CDR3 spans 18 residues. The junction had 8 bases not matched to a gene; V was cut back by 0 bases and J by 0 bases. As DNA, the CDR3 is TGCGCCAGCAGCCAAGAGGTGGACAGGTGGTATAGCAATCAGCCCCAGCATTTT. Its protein is CASSQEVDRWYSNQPQHF.

This clonotype was seen only a few times. The chain joins TRBV6-1 to TRBJ2-3; D not resolved. The CDR3 is 15 amino acids. Germline CDR1 MNHNS, CDR2 SASEGT. The V end was cut by 6 bases, the J end by 3 bases, with 16 bases between. CDR3 in amino acids: CASRLGPTSTDTQYF. The CDR3 coding sequence is TGTGCCAGCAGGCTCGGCCCTACCTCGACAGATACGCAGTATTTT.

The rearrangement uses TRBV30 and TRBJ1-2, with D maybe TRBD1 (5 bases). CDR1 is GTSNPN and CDR2 is SVGIG in the germline V gene (reference sequence). The CDR3 consists of 13 residues. V was shortened by 8 bases and J by 4 bases, with 17 bases between the two germline ends. The CDR3 sequence: CARMKGTGYGYTF. As DNA, the CDR3 is TGTGCCCGAATGAAGGGGACTGGCTATGGCTACACCTTC.